What follows is one T cell receptor beta chain and its context. This sample was taken from a study of blood T cell repertoires in COVID-19. Study as a whole: Some COVID-19 samples were acute and others convalescent; all came from the United States, Italy and Spain. Sample material is recorded as cDNA or gDNA derived from T cells, B-cell-depleted T cells, or PBMCs.

Authors' analysis steps: Amplifying reference gene primers gave estimates of nucleated cell counts. Assay: immunoSEQ multiplex PCR; the TCRdb copy retains only in-frame clones and omits some. V, J and clone size reflect that table, while D and trimming were determined from the DNA. The sample has around 140,000 clones, more than 60% seen once. Sequencing input: peripheral blood. This receptor was obtained from a middle-aged man with acute or convalescent COVID-19.

CDR3 nucleotide sequence: TGTGCCAGCAGTTTATCATCCCCACCCGGTCATCAGCCCCAGCATTTT. Its translation is CASSLSSPPGHQPQHF. V is TRBV27 and J is TRBJ1-5; D not certain. Germline values: CDR1 MNHEY, CDR2 SMNVEV (reference sequence). The CDR3 loop spans 16 amino acids. The V gene lost 0 bases and the J gene lost 5 bases, with 14 bases spanning the gap.